This TCR beta chain originates from a study of CD8+ T cells in alopecia areata. Overall study findings and caveats: Among the cells sequenced in scalp samples are also the resident alphabeta T cells of normal skin. Relative to mice, TCR sharing across patients was less clear, a difference possibly HLA-related.

This clone was seen more than once but under ten times. Its antigen is unknown. CDR1 is MNHEY, CDR2 SVGAGI, per germline. The V end lost 4 bases, the J end lost 3 bases, and 16 bases lay between the germline ends. The CDR3 is made up of 15 amino acids. The authors extracted RNA and reverse transcribed it into cDNA as the sequencing template. Clones were sequenced by immunoSEQ multiplex PCR, and TCRdb holds only the in-frame ones, with some missing. The repertoire holds 30,000 to 35,000 clones, with around 50% as singletons. Obtained from alopecia areata patients were lesional scalp punch biopsies along with peripheral blood.

The source material was NKG2D-high CD8+ T cells sorted from blood. The chain has TRBV6-5 and TRBJ2-7; TRBD1 might be the D (6 bases). The receptor was isolated from a human donor with alopecia areata. The CDR3 here is CASSFGTPTGYEQYF. CDR3 nucleotide sequence: TGTGCCAGCAGTTTCGGGACACCCACGGGCTACGAGCAGTACTTC.